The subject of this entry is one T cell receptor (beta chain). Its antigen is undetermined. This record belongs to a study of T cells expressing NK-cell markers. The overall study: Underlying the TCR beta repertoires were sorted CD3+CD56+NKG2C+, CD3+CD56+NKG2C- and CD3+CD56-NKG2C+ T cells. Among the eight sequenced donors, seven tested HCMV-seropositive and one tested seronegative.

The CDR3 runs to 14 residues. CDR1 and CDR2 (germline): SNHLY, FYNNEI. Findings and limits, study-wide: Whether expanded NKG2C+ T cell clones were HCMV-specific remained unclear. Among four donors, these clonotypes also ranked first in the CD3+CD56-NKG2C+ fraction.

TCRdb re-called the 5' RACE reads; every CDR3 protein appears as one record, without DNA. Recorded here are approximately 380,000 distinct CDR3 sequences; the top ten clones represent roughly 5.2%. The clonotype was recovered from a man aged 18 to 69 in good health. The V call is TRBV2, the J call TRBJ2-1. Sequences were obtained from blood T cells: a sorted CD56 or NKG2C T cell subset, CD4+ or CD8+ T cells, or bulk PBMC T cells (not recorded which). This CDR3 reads CASSEDWVVNEQFF.